Listed here are 3 T cell receptor beta chains from one sample, sequenced in a study of regulatory dendritic cells for organ transplantation. TCRdb keeps only in-frame clones here, not all; method: immunoSEQ multiplex PCR. The sample records some 40,000 clones, over 80% being singletons. The source material was naive CD8+ T cells from blood. Subset reported: CD45RA+ naive T cells. The receptors here all came from a human donor in good health.

This chain uses TRBV5-1 with TRBJ2-5; 7 bases are shared with TRBD1. Germline V lookup: CDR1 SGHRS, CDR2 YFSETQ. The CDR3 length is 15 residues. Trimming cost V 3 bases and J 1 base; bases outside gene matches: 6. CDR3 nucleotides: TGCGCCAGCAGCTCCGAGAACAGGGGCCAAGAGACCCAGTACTTC. As protein: CASSSENRGQETQYF.

The rearrangement uses TRBV29-1 and TRBJ2-3; a weak D match, TRBD1 (6 bases). CDR1 and CDR2 (germline): SQVTM, ANQGSEA. This CDR3 region has 15 residues. Trimming cost V 0 bases and J 8 bases, with 18 bases left between them. CDR3 sequence: CSVEDPDSSDATQYF. The CDR3 coding sequence is TGCAGCGTTGAAGACCCGGACAGCTCCGACGCTACGCAGTATTTT.

The V and J genes are TRBV6-5 and TRBJ2-1, with D possibly being TRBD1 or TRBD2 (5 bases each). V gave up 4 bases and J gave up 9 bases, with 13 bases separating them. The germline V gene encodes CDR1 MNHEY and CDR2 SVGAGI. This CDR3 region has 13 residues. Written as DNA, the CDR3 is TGTGCCAGCAGTTTTACGGGACGACCTGAGCAGTTCTTC. Protein: CASSFTGRPEQFF.